The 17 T cell receptor beta chains below all came from one sample that was sequenced in a study of cytomegalovirus exposure and HLA in healthy donors. A multiplex PCR was run with 60 Vbeta primers and 13 Jbeta primers. TCRdb's copy holds only in-frame clones and misses some; the assay was immunoSEQ multiplex PCR. This table holds approximately 160,000 clones, roughly four fifths found once. The specimen sequenced was PBMCs. The receptor set was obtained from a man aged 18 to 35 in good health and CMV-seronegative.

The V and J genes are TRBV18 and TRBJ2-2; TRBD1 aligns across 7 bases. The J segment lost 1 base and the V segment lost 3 bases, leaving 2 bases of the junction unmatched. This CDR3 comprises 15 residues. The V gene's germline CDR1 is KGHSH and CDR2 LQKENI. The CDR3 DNA is TGTGCCAGCTCACCTAGGGGGCAGAACACCGGGGAGCTGTTTTTT. Amino acids: CASSPRGQNTGELFF.

The V call is TRBV10-1, the J call TRBJ2-3; TRBD2 matches 8 bases. Germline trimming cut 3 bases from V and 11 bases from J; bases unmatched to any gene: 1. This CDR3 comprises 11 residues. CDR1 and CDR2 (germline): WNHNN, SYGVQD (reference sequence). The CDR3 is CASSDAGGQYF. For the CDR3, the DNA is TGCGCCAGCAGTGATGCGGGAGGGCAGTATTTT.

The chain has TRBV9 and TRBJ2-7; D perhaps matches TRBD2 (6 bases). The CDR3 runs 13 residues. Germline V gene lookup returns CDR1 SGDLS and CDR2 YYNGEE. V was trimmed by 4 bases and J by 1 base, leaving 9 bases between them. In DNA form, the CDR3 reads TGTGCCAGCAGCAAAAGCGGGTCCTACGAGCAGTACTTC. Amino acid sequence: CASSKSGSYEQYF.

This rearrangement joins TRBV4-1 to TRBJ1-5; D might be TRBD1 (5 bases). V dropped 1 base and J dropped 4 bases, with 11 bases sitting between them. Per the germline V gene, CDR1 is MGHRA and CDR2 is YSYEKL. The CDR3 consists of 15 residues. The CDR3 DNA reads TGCGCCAGCAGCCAAGTATTGACAGAGAATCAGCCCCAGCATTTT. This gives the protein CASSQVLTENQPQHF.

The CDR3 loop is CASSVGGGQETQYF. The DNA for the CDR3 is TGTGCCAGCAGCGTAGGGGGAGGCCAAGAGACCCAGTACTTC. The chain joins TRBV9 to TRBJ2-5; D is perhaps TRBD2 (6 bases). Germline CDR1 is SGDLS and CDR2 is YYNGEE. This CDR3 is 14 amino acids long. V gave up 0 bases and J gave up 1 base, with 7 bases separating them.

The gene calls are TRBV7-9 and TRBJ1-1; perhaps TRBD1 as D (5 bases). V was trimmed by 6 bases and J by 4 bases, leaving 12 bases between them. The CDR3 totals 13 residues. Germline assignment: CDR1 SEHNR and CDR2 FQNEAQ (reference sequence). CDR3 coding DNA: TGTGCCAGCAGAGCCTCAGGGCCCACTGAAGCTTTCTTT. Translated, it gives CASRASGPTEAFF.

V usage is TRBV25-1 and J usage is TRBJ2-4; 7 nucleotides line up with TRBD1. CDR1 is MGHDK and CDR2 is SYGVNS in the germline V gene. After removal of 8 bases from V and 5 bases from J, the junction contained 9 bases not matched to a gene. CDR3 length: 14 residues. The CDR3 region has the DNA TGTGCCAGCCGGAAAACAGGGGAAGAAAACATTCAGTACTTC. Encoded protein: CASRKTGEENIQYF.

The gene calls are TRBV6-5 and TRBJ2-1, with D possibly matching TRBD2 (5 bases). Trimming shortened V by 2 bases and J by 8 bases, and 13 bases separated the two germline ends. Germline V CDR1 and CDR2: MNHEY, SVGAGI. The CDR3 runs 14 residues. CDR3 region: CASSYASPLDEQFF. The CDR3 nucleotides read TGTGCCAGCAGTTACGCTAGCCCCTTGGATGAGCAGTTCTTC.

The chain recombines TRBV29-1 with TRBJ1-2, with TRBD1 matching 7 bases. Trimming cost V 4 bases and J 4 bases; bases outside gene matches: 9. Germline V gene sequence: CDR1 SQVTM, CDR2 ANQGSEA. The CDR3 runs to 14 residues. CDR3 loop: CSVVGTATGYGYTF. CDR3 nucleotides: TGCAGCGTTGTAGGGACAGCGACAGGCTATGGCTACACCTTC.

This clone came up once. V is TRBV11-2 and J is TRBJ2-7; 9 bases align to TRBD1. The germline CDR1 and CDR2 sequences are SGHAT and FQNNGV. The CDR3 sequence is 16 residues long. The V segment lost 3 bases and the J segment 2 bases; nucleotides outside the gene matches: 8. The CDR3 loop reads CASSFWGGQGPYEQYF. For the CDR3, the DNA is TGTGCCAGCAGCTTCTGGGGGGGACAGGGCCCCTACGAGCAGTACTTC.

This chain links TRBV10-1 with TRBJ1-1; 9 nucleotides agree with TRBD1. With 2 bases clipped from V and 10 bases from J, the junction kept 5 bases outside the gene matches. The V gene's germline CDR1 is WNHNN and CDR2 SYGVQD (reference sequence). This CDR3 is built from 13 residues. The CDR3 DNA sequence: TGCGCCAGCAGTGAGGACAGGGGGTCGGTAGCTTTCTTT. As protein: CASSEDRGSVAFF.

The rearrangement joins TRBV4-3 to TRBJ2-1; 11 bases map to TRBD2. Germline V gene data show CDR1 as LGHNA and CDR2 as YSLEER. J gave up 4 bases and V 0 bases, and 2 bases lay outside the gene matches. CDR3 size: 16 residues. CDR3 region: CASSQDVAGGYNEQFF. CDR3 sequence (DNA): TGCGCCAGCAGCCAAGATGTAGCGGGAGGGTACAATGAGCAGTTCTTC.

The chain carries TRBV7-8 and TRBJ2-3; TRBD2 agrees at 13 bases. After removal of 4 bases from V and 10 bases from J, the junction contained 8 bases not matched to a gene. Per germline, CDR1 SGHVS and CDR2 FQNEAQ. The CDR3 totals 15 residues. The CDR3, as DNA: TGTGCCAGCAGCTCACGGACTAGCGGGAGTCAATCGCAGTATTTT. Protein: CASSSRTSGSQSQYF.

The V and J genes are TRBV5-6 and TRBJ2-7; D is ambiguous. The V end was cut by 0 bases, the J end by 4 bases, with 14 bases between. The CDR3 is made up of 15 amino acids. Per the germline V gene, CDR1 is SGHDT and CDR2 is YYEEEE. CDR3 sequence (DNA): TGTGCCAGCAGCTTGGTGGTTGGGCAGCTGTACGAGCAGTACTTC. Its translation: CASSLVVGQLYEQYF.

This chain uses TRBV14 with TRBJ2-7; perhaps TRBD1 as D (6 bases). This CDR3 comprises 13 residues. The V gene lost 4 bases and the J gene lost 5 bases, with 12 bases spanning the gap. Looked up from germline, CDR1 is SGHDN and CDR2 is FVKESK. The CDR3 sequence: CASSLLQGHEQYF. CDR3 DNA: TGTGCCAGCAGCCTCCTACAGGGCCACGAGCAGTACTTC. The whole variable domain, filled in from reference TRBV14 and TRBJ2-7, reads EAGVTQFPSHSVIEKGQTVTLRCDPISGHDNLYWYRRVMGKEIKFLLHFVKESKQDESGMPNNRFLAERTGGTYSTLKVQPAELEDSGVYFCASSLLQGHEQYFGPGTRLTVT.

This sequence joins TRBV4-1 and TRBJ1-5; 9 nucleotides line up with TRBD1. Trimming took 1 base from V and 5 from J; bases not matched to a gene: 6. Germline V gene sequence: CDR1 MGHRA, CDR2 YSYEKL. The CDR3 has 16 residues. This CDR3 is CASSQVGDRADQPQHF. The CDR3 DNA is TGCGCCAGCAGCCAAGTTGGGGACAGGGCTGATCAGCCCCAGCATTTT.

V gene TRBV5-1 combines with J gene TRBJ2-3; D is unresolved. CDR1 is SGHRS and CDR2 is YFSETQ in the germline V gene. This CDR3 has 15 residues. The V end lost 1 base, the J end lost 2 bases, and 11 bases lay between the germline ends. CDR3 bases: TGCGCCAGCAGCTTGTCAGTAATCGTCACAGATACGCAGTATTTT. Its translation: CASSLSVIVTDTQYF.